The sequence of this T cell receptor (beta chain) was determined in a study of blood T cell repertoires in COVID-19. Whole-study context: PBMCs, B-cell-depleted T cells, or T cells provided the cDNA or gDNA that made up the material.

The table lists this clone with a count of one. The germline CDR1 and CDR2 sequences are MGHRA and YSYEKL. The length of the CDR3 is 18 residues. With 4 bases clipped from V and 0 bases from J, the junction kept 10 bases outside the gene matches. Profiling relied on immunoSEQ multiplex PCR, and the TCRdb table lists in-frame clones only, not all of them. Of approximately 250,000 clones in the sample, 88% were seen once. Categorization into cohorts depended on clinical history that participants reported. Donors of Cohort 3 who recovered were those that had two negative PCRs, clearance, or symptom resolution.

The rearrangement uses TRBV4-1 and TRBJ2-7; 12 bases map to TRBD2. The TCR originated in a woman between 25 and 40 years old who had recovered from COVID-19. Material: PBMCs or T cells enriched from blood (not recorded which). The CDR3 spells CASSLLLAGGRYSYEQYF. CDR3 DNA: TGCGCCAGCAGCCTTCTCCTAGCGGGGGGGCGGTACTCCTACGAGCAGTACTTC.